These 28 T cell receptor beta chains came from one sample sequenced in a study of CD8 T cells in Susac syndrome. RNA, at about 0.5 to 1 ug, was reverse transcribed with random hexamers. One entry per CDR3 protein, called by TCRdb with MiXCR from the immunoSEQ multiplex PCR reads. The table includes under 200,000 distinct CDR3 sequences, 85% to 95% detected once. The sample consisted of CD4+ T cells from PBMCs. The origin of the receptors is a human donor in good health.

This chain uses TRBV7-9 with TRBJ1-5, with TRBD1 as a possible D gene (6 bases). V was trimmed by 5 bases and J by 5 bases, leaving 10 bases between them. CDR1 is SEHNR and CDR2 is FQNEAQ in the germline V gene (reference sequence). CDR3 size: 13 residues. The CDR3 DNA reads TGTGCCAGCAGCGGGTCAGGGGATCAGCCCCAGCATTTT. Protein product: CASSGSGDQPQHF.

The chain joins TRBV12-3 or TRBV12-4 to TRBJ1-2, with 8 positions matching TRBD1. The V and J ends lost 3 bases and 0 bases, in that order; junction bases with no gene match: 3. The CDR3 extends over 15 amino acids. The CDR3 DNA sequence: TGTGCCAGCAGTTTCAGACAGGGGTCTAACTATGGCTACACCTTC. This translates into CASSFRQGSNYGYTF.

This clonotype has just one count. J is TRBJ2-7 and V is TRBV3-1; no definite D call. CDR1 LGHDT and CDR2 YNNKEL come from the germline V gene (reference sequence). The V gene lost 1 base and the J gene lost 3 bases, with 7 bases spanning the gap. The CDR3 runs 13 residues. CDR3 in amino acids: CASSQGLSYEQYF. For the CDR3, the DNA is TGTGCCAGCAGCCAAGGGTTAAGCTACGAGCAGTACTTC.

The chain is built from TRBV11-2 and TRBJ2-7; perhaps D is TRBD1 or TRBD2 (5 bases each). The CDR3 sequence is 14 residues long. V was clipped by 6 bases and J by 3 bases, with 15 bases between them. Germline CDR1 and CDR2: SGHAT and FQNNGV. The chain's CDR3 is CASRFRDQGYEQYF. The DNA of the CDR3 is TGTGCCAGCAGATTCCGGGACCAAGGCTACGAGCAGTACTTC.

The genes are TRBV7-2 and TRBJ2-1; either TRBD1 or TRBD2 may supply D (5 bases each). The CDR3 totals 15 residues. In germline, CDR1 is SGHTA, CDR2 FQGNSA. V was shortened by 5 bases and J by 8 bases, with 19 bases between the two germline ends. Here the CDR3 reads CASSTPARGSDEQFF. The DNA of the CDR3 is TGTGCCAGCAGCACCCCGGCGAGGGGCTCGGATGAGCAGTTCTTC.

The rearrangement uses TRBV6-6 and TRBJ2-7; TRBD2 might be the D (7 bases). With 0 bases removed from V and 5 bases from J, the gap between germline ends came to 17 bases. Germline values: CDR1 MNHNY, CDR2 SVGAGI (reference sequence). The CDR3 sequence is 16 residues long. CDR3 sequence reads: CASSYSRGMGADEQYV. The DNA for the CDR3 is TGTGCCAGCAGTTACTCGCGGGGGATGGGGGCAGACGAGCAGTACGTC.

This clonotype was picked up a small number of times. This rearrangement joins TRBV7-2 to TRBJ1-2, with D maybe TRBD1 (6 bases). The CDR3 sequence is 15 residues long. Germline loops: CDR1 SGHTA, CDR2 FQGNSA. V was clipped by 6 bases and J by 8 bases, with 22 bases between them. CDR3 amino acids: CASSFFRRTVLGYTF. CDR3 DNA: TGTGCCAGCAGTTTTTTCCGCCGGACAGTTTTAGGCTACACCTTC.

The chain employs TRBV14 and TRBJ1-6, with D hard to call. The germline gives CDR1 SGHDN, CDR2 FVKESK. V lost 1 base, J lost 7 bases, and 14 bases lay in between. This CDR3 spans 16 amino acids. The DNA of the CDR3 is TGTGCCAGCAGCCAAGTCGGTGCCTTCGGGAATTCACCCCTCCACTTT. Its protein is CASSQVGAFGNSPLHF.

This chain joins TRBV19 and TRBJ1-5; D is possibly TRBD1 (6 bases). V was trimmed by 3 bases and J by 0 bases, leaving 15 bases between them. The CDR3 extends over 17 amino acids. The germline gives CDR1 LNHDA, CDR2 SQIVND (reference sequence). The CDR3 bases are TGTGCCAGTAGTATTCGCCCCCCAGGGGCTAGCAATCAGCCCCAGCATTTT. Residues: CASSIRPPGASNQPQHF. Full variable domain (outside the CDR3, taken from reference TRBV19 and TRBJ1-5): DGGITQSPKYLFRKEGQNVTLSCEQNLNHDAMYWYRQDPGQGLRLIYYSQIVNDFQKGDIAEGYSVSREKKESFPLTVTSAQKNPTAFYLCASSIRPPGASNQPQHFGDGTRLSIL.

This sequence joins TRBV10-3 and TRBJ1-2; D not certain. CDR3 length: 11 amino acids. Germline V gene data show CDR1 as ENHRY and CDR2 as SYGVKD. Trimming cost V 4 bases and J 5 bases, with 5 bases left between them. In nucleotides, the CDR3 is TGTGCCATCAGTGGGAATTATGGCTACACCTTC. Its protein is CAISGNYGYTF.

This clonotype was found once. V gene TRBV13 combines with J gene TRBJ2-7; 7 nucleotides line up with TRBD2. The J segment lost 5 bases and the V segment lost 5 bases, leaving 9 bases of the junction unmatched. This CDR3 region has 14 residues. In germline, CDR1 is PRHDT, CDR2 FYEKMQ (reference sequence). The CDR3 DNA reads TGTGCCAGCAGCACTGGGGGGGAAGACAACGAGCAGTACGTC. Protein: CASSTGGEDNEQYV.

V is TRBV6-1 and J is TRBJ1-1; TRBD1 matches 8 bases. The length of the CDR3 is 16 residues. V lost 2 bases to trimming and J lost 1 base; unmatched junction nucleotides: 6. Germline CDR1 MNHNS, CDR2 SASEGT. The CDR3 DNA is TGTGCCAGCAGTGAAAGGGGGACAGGCCCGAACACTGAAGCTTTCTTT. Protein product: CASSERGTGPNTEAFF.

J is TRBJ2-6 and V is TRBV7-2; D remains unclear. This CDR3 contains 16 residues. Between the trimmed V and J ends, which lost 1 base and 3 bases, there was a span of 10 bases. Germline values: CDR1 SGHTA, CDR2 FQGNSA. In nucleotides, the CDR3 is TGTGCCAGCAGCTTAGGGATGCACGTTGGGGCCAACGTCCTGACTTTC. This codes for CASSLGMHVGANVLTF.

The J gene is TRBJ2-5, the V gene TRBV28; TRBD1 matches 9 bases. With V trimmed by 6 bases and J by 4 bases, 6 bases remained unmatched. Germline V lookup: CDR1 MDHEN, CDR2 SYDVKM. This CDR3 contains 14 residues. The CDR3 DNA follows: TGTGCCAGCAGGGGGACAGGGCGGGGAGAGACCCAGTACTTC. As protein: CASRGTGRGETQYF.

The rearrangement uses TRBV30 and TRBJ1-4; D perhaps matches TRBD1 (5 bases). Germline CDR1 is GTSNPN and CDR2 is SVGIG (reference sequence). The CDR3 runs to 14 residues. V shed 7 bases and J shed 8 bases, with 20 bases lying between them. The CDR3 sequence is CASPGQPAGEKLFF. The CDR3 DNA reads as TGTGCCTCCCCCGGTCAGCCGGCAGGGGAAAAACTGTTTTTT.

This clonotype was seen once. CDR3 amino acids: CASSSLEGRETQYF. The CDR3 DNA follows: TGTGCCAGCAGCTCTTTGGAAGGGCGGGAGACCCAGTACTTC. The rearrangement uses TRBV7-2 and TRBJ2-5; unclear D gene. The length of the CDR3 is 14 residues. V lost 4 bases to trimming and J lost 5 bases, with 14 bases between them. Germline CDR1 and CDR2: SGHTA and FQGNSA.

The chain has TRBV30 and TRBJ2-1; TRBD2 agrees at 11 bases. Germline values: CDR1 GTSNPN, CDR2 SVGIG (reference sequence). V shed 0 bases and J 7 bases; nucleotides not matched to a gene: 8. This CDR3 is 16 amino acids long. CDR3 bases: TGTGCCTGGAGTGTACCTGTAGCGGGGGGGCGTAATGAGCAGTTCTTC. Its translation is CAWSVPVAGGRNEQFF.

The V and J genes are TRBV4-3 and TRBJ2-1; TRBD1 is a possible D gene (6 bases). The CDR3 extends over 14 amino acids. Germline CDR1 and CDR2: LGHNA and YSLEER. V was shortened by 1 base and J by 10 bases, with 14 bases between the two germline ends. The CDR3 reads CASSQAFNRDEQFF. The CDR3 coding sequence is TGCGCCAGCAGCCAAGCATTTAACAGGGACGAGCAGTTCTTC.

This rearrangement joins TRBV12-3 or TRBV12-4 to TRBJ2-7, with D tentatively TRBD2 (5 bases). There are 14 residues in the CDR3. Trimming stripped 2 bases from V and 0 bases from J, with 8 bases between. CDR3 coding DNA: TGTGCCAGCAGTTTAATCGGGGTCTCCTACGAGCAGTACTTC. Encoded protein: CASSLIGVSYEQYF.

V gene TRBV28 combines with J gene TRBJ1-3; D remains ambiguous. The germline V gene encodes CDR1 MDHEN and CDR2 SYDVKM. CDR3 length equals 13 residues. Trimming pared 9 bases from V and 2 bases from J, leaving 11 bases between. The CDR3 DNA reads as TGTGCCAGTCCCGACACCACTGGAAACACCATATATTTT. Translating gives CASPDTTGNTIYF.

J is TRBJ2-7 and V is TRBV6-6; D may be TRBD1 (6 bases). Germline lookup yields CDR1 MNHNY and CDR2 SVGAGI (reference sequence). CDR3 size: 16 residues. The V and J ends lost 6 bases and 0 bases respectively, with 18 bases between them. CDR3 coding DNA: TGTGCCAGCAGCCGCTCGACAGGTTTTTTCTCCTACGAGCAGTACTTC. Amino acids: CASSRSTGFFSYEQYF.

This sequence joins TRBV19 and TRBJ1-5; D possibly corresponds to TRBD1 (5 bases). Germline V gives CDR1 LNHDA, CDR2 SQIVND (reference sequence). With 3 bases removed from V and 4 bases from J, the gap between germline ends came to 25 bases. The CDR3 spans 19 residues. The CDR3 nucleotides read TGTGCCAGTAGTATTAGAACAGCCACCTTCAGGGTTGGGAATCAGCCCCAGCATTTT. Translation: CASSIRTATFRVGNQPQHF.

This rearrangement joins TRBV20-1 to TRBJ2-3, with 8 bases fitting TRBD1. V trimming: 8 bases; J trimming: 4 bases; junction bases outside the gene matches: 17. Germline lookup yields CDR1 DFQATT and CDR2 SNEGSKA (reference sequence). This CDR3 region has 16 residues. The CDR3 nucleotides are TGCAGTACTACCCCGGGACGGACAGGGACCTCAGATACGCAGTATTTT. Amino acid sequence: CSTTPGRTGTSDTQYF.

In this sample, this clonotype turned up a few times. The chain combines TRBV12-3 or TRBV12-4 with TRBJ2-5; D uncertain. This CDR3 comprises 14 residues. Trimming removed 1 base at V and 1 base at J, with 7 bases between. CDR3 DNA: TGTGCCAGCAGTTTAGGCGGAAGCCAAGAGACCCAGTACTTC. Its translation is CASSLGGSQETQYF.

The chain links TRBV11-1 to TRBJ2-1; 12 bases line up with TRBD2. Losses at the gene ends were 1 base for V and 5 bases for J; bases not matched to a gene: 0. This CDR3 is 15 amino acids long. Germline V CDR1 and CDR2: SGHAT, FQDESV (reference sequence). As DNA, the CDR3 is TGTGCCAGCAGCTTAGGACTAGCGGGGGACAATGAGCAGTTCTTC. Amino acid sequence: CASSLGLAGDNEQFF.

This chain links TRBV7-3 with TRBJ2-5; D is perhaps TRBD2 (5 bases). The CDR3 is 15 amino acids. Trimming removed 5 bases from V and 5 bases from J, with 18 bases in between. The germline gives CDR1 SGHTA, CDR2 FQGTGA. The CDR3 coding sequence is TGTGCCAGCAGCCCGGCGGGCGCGGTCGGGGAGACCCAGTACTTC. Its translation: CASSPAGAVGETQYF.

This sequence joins TRBV12-3 or TRBV12-4 and TRBJ2-3, with 11 bases aligning to TRBD2. V lost 5 bases and J lost 4; bases outside the gene matches: 8. The CDR3 sequence is 16 residues long. The CDR3 loop is CASSPTGTSGSDTQYF. In DNA form, the CDR3 reads TGTGCCAGCAGTCCTACTGGGACTAGCGGTTCAGATACGCAGTATTTT.

This clonotype turned up a few times. Written as DNA, the CDR3 is TGTGCCAGTAGTAATCGGGGCCGGACTGAAGCTTTCTTT. Translating it yields CASSNRGRTEAFF. The chain combines TRBV19 with TRBJ1-1; D perhaps matches TRBD1 (5 bases). The CDR3 runs 13 residues. Trimming took off 4 bases at V and 5 bases at J, with 11 bases between the two ends. Germline CDR1 reads LNHDA; CDR2 reads SQIVND (reference sequence).